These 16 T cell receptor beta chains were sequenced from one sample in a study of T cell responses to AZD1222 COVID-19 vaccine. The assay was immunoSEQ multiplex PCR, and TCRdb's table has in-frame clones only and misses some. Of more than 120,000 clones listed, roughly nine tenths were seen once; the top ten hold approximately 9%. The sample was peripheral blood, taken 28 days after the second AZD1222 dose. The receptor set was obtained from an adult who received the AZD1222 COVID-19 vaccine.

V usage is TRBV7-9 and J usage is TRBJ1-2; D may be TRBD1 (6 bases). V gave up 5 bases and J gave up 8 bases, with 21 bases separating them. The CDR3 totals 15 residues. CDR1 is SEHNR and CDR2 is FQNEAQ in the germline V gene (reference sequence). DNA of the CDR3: TGTGCCAGCAGCCAAAATTCCAGGGGCGCGCGGGGCTACACCTTC. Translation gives CASSQNSRGARGYTF.

The CDR3 here is CASTPGRSHGHNQPQHF. The CDR3 nucleotides are TGTGCCAGCACCCCCGGACGGAGCCACGGGCACAATCAGCCCCAGCATTTT. This chain links TRBV28 with TRBJ1-5; unclear D gene. The CDR3 length is 17 residues. From germline, CDR1 is MDHEN and CDR2 SYDVKM. Trimming left V 7 bases short and J 3 bases short, with 22 bases between.

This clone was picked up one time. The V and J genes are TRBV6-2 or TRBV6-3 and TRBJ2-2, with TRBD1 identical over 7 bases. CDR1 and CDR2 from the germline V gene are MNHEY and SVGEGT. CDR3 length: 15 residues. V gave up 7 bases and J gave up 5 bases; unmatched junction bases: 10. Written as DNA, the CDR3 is TGTGCCAGCACCCCAGAGGGGGCAAGGACCGGGGAGCTGTTTTTT. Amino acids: CASTPEGARTGELFF.

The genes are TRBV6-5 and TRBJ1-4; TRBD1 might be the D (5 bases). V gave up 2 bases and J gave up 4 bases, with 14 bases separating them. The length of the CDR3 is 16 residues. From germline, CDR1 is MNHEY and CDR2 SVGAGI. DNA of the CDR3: TGTGCCAGCAGTTACGACTGGGGGACCCTTAATGAAAAACTGTTTTTT. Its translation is CASSYDWGTLNEKLFF.

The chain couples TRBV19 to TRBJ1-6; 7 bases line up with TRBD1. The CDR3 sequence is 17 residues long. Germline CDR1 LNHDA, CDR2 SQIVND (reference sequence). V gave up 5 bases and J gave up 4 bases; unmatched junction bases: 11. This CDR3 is CASSRLLGTAYNSPLHF. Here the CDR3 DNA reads TGTGCCAGTAGTCGCCTCCTAGGGACAGCTTATAATTCACCCCTCCACTTT. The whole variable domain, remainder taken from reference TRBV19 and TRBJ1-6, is DGGITQSPKYLFRKEGQNVTLSCEQNLNHDAMYWYRQDPGQGLRLIYYSQIVNDFQKGDIAEGYSVSREKKESFPLTVTSAQKNPTAFYLCASSRLLGTAYNSPLHFGNGTRLTVT.

DNA for the CDR3: TGTGCCAGCAGCCAAAATATCGGGAACCCTAGGGACACTGAAGCTTTCTTT. This sequence encodes CASSQNIGNPRDTEAFF. The chain links TRBV3-1 (or the pseudogene TRBV3-2) to TRBJ1-1, with D hard to call. The CDR3 totals 17 residues. Germline CDR1 LGHDT, CDR2 YNNKEL (reference sequence). Trimming took 2 bases from V and 3 from J, leaving 19 bases between them.

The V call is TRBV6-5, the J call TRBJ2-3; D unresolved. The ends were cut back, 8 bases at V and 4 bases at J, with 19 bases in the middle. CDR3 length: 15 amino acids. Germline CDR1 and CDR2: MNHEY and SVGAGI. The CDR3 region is CASLARYQGPDTQYF. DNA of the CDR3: TGTGCCAGCCTTGCACGATATCAAGGCCCAGATACGCAGTATTTT.

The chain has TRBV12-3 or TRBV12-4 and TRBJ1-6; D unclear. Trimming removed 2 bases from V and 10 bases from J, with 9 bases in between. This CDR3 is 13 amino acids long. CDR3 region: CASSLLRRSPLHF. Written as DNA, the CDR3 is TGTGCCAGCAGTTTACTAAGGAGATCACCCCTCCACTTT.

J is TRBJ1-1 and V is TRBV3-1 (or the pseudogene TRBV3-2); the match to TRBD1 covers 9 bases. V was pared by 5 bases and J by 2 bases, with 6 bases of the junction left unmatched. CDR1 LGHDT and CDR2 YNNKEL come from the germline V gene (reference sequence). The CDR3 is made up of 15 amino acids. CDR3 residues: CASSSRDRANTEAFF. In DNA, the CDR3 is TGTGCCAGCAGCAGCCGGGACAGGGCAAACACTGAAGCTTTCTTT.

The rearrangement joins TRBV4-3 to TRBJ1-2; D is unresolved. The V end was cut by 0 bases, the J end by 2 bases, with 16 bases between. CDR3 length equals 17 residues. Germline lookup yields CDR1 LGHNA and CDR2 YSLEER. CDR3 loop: CASSQESIPSGNYGYTF. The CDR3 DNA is TGCGCCAGCAGCCAAGAAAGTATCCCGAGCGGGAACTATGGCTACACCTTC.

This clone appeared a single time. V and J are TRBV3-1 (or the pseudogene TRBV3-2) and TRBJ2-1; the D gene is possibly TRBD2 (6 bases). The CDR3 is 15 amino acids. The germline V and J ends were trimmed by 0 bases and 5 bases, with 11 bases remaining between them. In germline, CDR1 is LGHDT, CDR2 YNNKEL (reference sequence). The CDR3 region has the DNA TGTGCCAGCAGCCAAGATCGGCTAGCGCACAATGAGCAGTTCTTC. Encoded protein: CASSQDRLAHNEQFF.

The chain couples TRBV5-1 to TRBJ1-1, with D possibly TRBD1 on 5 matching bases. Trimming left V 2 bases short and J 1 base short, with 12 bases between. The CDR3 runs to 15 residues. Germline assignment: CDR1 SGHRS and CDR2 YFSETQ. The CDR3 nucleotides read TGCGCCAGCAGCTTCCTCGGGGCTGAGAACACTGAAGCTTTCTTT. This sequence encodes CASSFLGAENTEAFF.

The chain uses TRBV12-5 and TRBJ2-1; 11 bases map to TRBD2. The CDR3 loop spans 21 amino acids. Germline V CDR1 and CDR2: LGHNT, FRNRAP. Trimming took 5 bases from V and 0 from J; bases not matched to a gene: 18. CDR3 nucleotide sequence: TGTGCTAGTGGTCCCTCGGTACGGGGACTAGCGGCATGGAGCTCCTACAATGAGCAGTTCTTC. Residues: CASGPSVRGLAAWSSYNEQFF.

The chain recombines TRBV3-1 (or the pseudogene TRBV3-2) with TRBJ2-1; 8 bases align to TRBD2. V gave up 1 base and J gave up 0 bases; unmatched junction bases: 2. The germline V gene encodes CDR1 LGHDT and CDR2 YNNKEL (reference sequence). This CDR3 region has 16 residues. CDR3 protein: CASSQAGLVSYNEQFF. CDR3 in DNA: TGTGCCAGCAGCCAAGCGGGACTAGTCTCCTACAATGAGCAGTTCTTC.

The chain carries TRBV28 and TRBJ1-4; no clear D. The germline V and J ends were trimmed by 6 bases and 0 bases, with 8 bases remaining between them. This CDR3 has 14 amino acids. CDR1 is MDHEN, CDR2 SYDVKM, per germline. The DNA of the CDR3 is TGTGCCAGCAGCTCAGTTGCAACTAATGAAAAACTGTTTTTT. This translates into CASSSVATNEKLFF. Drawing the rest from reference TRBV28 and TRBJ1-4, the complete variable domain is DVKVTQSSRYLVKRTGEKVFLECVQDMDHENMFWYRQDPGLGLRLIYFSYDVKMKEKGDIPEGYSVSREKKERFSLILESASTNQTSMYLCASSSVATNEKLFFGSGTQLSVL.

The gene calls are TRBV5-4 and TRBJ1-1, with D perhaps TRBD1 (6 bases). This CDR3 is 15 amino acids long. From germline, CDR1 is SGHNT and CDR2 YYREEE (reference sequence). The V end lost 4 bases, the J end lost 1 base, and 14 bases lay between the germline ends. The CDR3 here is CASSTPQGRNTEAFF. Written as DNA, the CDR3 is TGTGCCAGCAGCACCCCACAGGGACGGAACACTGAAGCTTTCTTT.